Given below is one TCR beta chain in context. As originally analysed: It was from reference gene primer amplification that nucleated cell counts were estimated. Sequencing used immunoSEQ multiplex PCR; TCRdb keeps in-frame clones, though not all of them. V and J calls and clone size come straight from that table; D and trimming were deduced from the DNA. This sample yields about 110,000 clones, of which more than 70% are seen a single time; about 4.3% belongs to the top ten. The entry originates in a study of blood T cell repertoires in COVID-19. At the level of the study: The United States, Italy and Spain provided the acute and convalescent COVID-19 samples. T cells, B-cell-depleted T cells, or PBMCs supplied cDNA or gDNA.

The V gene's germline CDR1 is SGDLS and CDR2 YYNGEE. CDR3 length equals 14 residues. The V end lost 0 bases, the J end lost 1 base, and 8 bases lay between the germline ends. The chain uses TRBV9 and TRBJ2-7; D gene uncertain. The sample consisted of peripheral blood. The clonotype was recovered from a man in his 70s with acute or convalescent COVID-19. CDR3 loop: CASSVAGRSYEQYF. CDR3 DNA sequence: TGTGCCAGCAGCGTAGCGGGTCGTTCCTACGAGCAGTACTTC. Full variable domain (missing parts from reference TRBV9 and TRBJ2-7): DSGVTQTPKHLITATGQRVTLRCSPRSGDLSVYWYQQSLDQGLQFLIQYYNGEERAKGNILERFSAQQFPDLHSELNLSSLELGDSALYFCASSVAGRSYEQYFGPGTRLTVT.